This T cell receptor beta chain was identified in a study of vaccination and CD4 T cells after COVID-19. Study-level information: A median of approximately 75 days (range 14 to 241) separated dose two from the taking of post-vaccine samples. Study-wide results and caveats: Among those convalescent, a median roughly 90% of reactive clones emerged solely post-vaccination. Spike mono-reactivity was evident in 304 of the 307 vaccine-specific clones derived from convalescent patients.

The J segment lost 4 bases and the V segment lost 2 bases, leaving 11 bases of the junction unmatched. This CDR3 region has 17 residues. CDR1 and CDR2 (germline): MNHEY, SVGEGT. Comment on this clonotype: What it binds is unknown.

Treatment of the sample: approximately 9-day PBMC culture with coronavirus spike peptide pools or control peptides (ViraFEST assay). Sequenced with the Oncomine TCR Beta short-read assay was DNA taken from cultured CD4+ T cells. MiXCR, applied by TCRdb to the PCR reads, yields one record per CDR3 protein. Seen here are about 14,000 distinct CDR3 sequences, around three fifths observed once, and the top ten hold 16%. Sequencing was done on a sample of CD4+ T cells from blood, cultured in vitro. J is TRBJ2-5 and V is TRBV6-2 or TRBV6-3; TRBD2 aligns across 9 bases. This clonotype originated in a human donor who had recovered from COVID-19. The CDR3 spells CASSYPPLAGNLETQYF. In nucleotides, the CDR3 is TGTGCCAGCAGTTACCCTCCGCTAGCGGGAAACTTAGAGACCCAGTACTTC.